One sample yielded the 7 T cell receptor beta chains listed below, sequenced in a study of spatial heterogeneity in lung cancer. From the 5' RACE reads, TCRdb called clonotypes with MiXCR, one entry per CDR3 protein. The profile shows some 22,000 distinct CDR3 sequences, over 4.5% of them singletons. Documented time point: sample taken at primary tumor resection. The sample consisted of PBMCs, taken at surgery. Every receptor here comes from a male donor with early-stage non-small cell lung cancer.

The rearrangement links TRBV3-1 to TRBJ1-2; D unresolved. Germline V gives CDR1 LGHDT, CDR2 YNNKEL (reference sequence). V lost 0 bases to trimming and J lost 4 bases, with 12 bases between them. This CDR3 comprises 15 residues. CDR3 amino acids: CASSQDPGYGYGYTF. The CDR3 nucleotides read TGTGCCAGCAGCCAAGATCCGGGCTATGGCTATGGCTACACCTTC.

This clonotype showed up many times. The CDR3 bases are TGTGCCAGCAGTTCCCGCGGGCGGGGGGTGTATGGTCAAGAGACCCAGTACTTC. Translated, it gives CASSSRGRGVYGQETQYF. The chain links TRBV27 to TRBJ2-5; 8 nucleotides line up with TRBD2. Germline CDR1 and CDR2: MNHEY and SMNVEV (reference sequence). The trim removed 4 bases at V and 2 bases at J, leaving 15 bases unmatched. The CDR3 totals 18 residues.

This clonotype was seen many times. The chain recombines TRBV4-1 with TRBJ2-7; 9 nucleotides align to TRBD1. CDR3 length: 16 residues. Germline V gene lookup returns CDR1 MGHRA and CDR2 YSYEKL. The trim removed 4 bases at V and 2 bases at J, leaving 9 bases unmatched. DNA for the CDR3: TGCGCCAGCAGCCGGCTTCTGACAGGGGGTACCTACGAGCAGTACTTC. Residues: CASSRLLTGGTYEQYF.

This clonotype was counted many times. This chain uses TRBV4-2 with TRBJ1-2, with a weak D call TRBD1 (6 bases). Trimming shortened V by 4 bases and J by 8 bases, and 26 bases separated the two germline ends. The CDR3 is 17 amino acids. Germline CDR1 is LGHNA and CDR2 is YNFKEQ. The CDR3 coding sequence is TGTGCCAGCAGCCTAGAGGGGGACCTAACAATCACGGGAGGCTACACCTTC. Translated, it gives CASSLEGDLTITGGYTF.

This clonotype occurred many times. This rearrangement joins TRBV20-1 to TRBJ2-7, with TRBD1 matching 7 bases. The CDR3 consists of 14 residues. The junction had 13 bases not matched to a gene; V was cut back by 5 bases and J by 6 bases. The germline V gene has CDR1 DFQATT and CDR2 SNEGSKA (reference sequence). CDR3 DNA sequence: TGCAGTGCTTCCCGAGCAGGGGGAGATTCCGAGCAGTACTTC. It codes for CSASRAGGDSEQYF.

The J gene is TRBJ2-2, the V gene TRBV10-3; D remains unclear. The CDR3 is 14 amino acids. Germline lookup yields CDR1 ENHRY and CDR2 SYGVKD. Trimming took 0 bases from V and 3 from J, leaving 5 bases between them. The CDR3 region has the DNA TGTGCCATCAGTGAGTCAGGATACACCGGGGAGCTGTTTTTT. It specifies CAISESGYTGELFF.

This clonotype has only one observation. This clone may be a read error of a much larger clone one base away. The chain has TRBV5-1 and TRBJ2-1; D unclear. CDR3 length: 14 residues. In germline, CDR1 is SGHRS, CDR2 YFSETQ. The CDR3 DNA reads TGCGCCTGCAGCTTGGTAGGCAGAGTGAATGAGCAGTTCTTC. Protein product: CACSLVGRVNEQFF.